Many counts were recorded for the clone carrying this T cell receptor beta chain. The sample is drawn from a study of T cells in Graves' hyperthyroidism and ophthalmopathy. Per germline, CDR1 DFQATT and CDR2 SNEGSKA (reference sequence). The ends were cut back, 7 bases at V and 0 bases at J, with 9 bases in the middle. This CDR3 comprises 13 residues. Using RNA transcripts as the source, TCR beta CDR3 regions were amplified. TCR CDR3 regions were first amplified by RT-PCR with HTBI primers. TCRdb passed the multiplex PCR reads through MiXCR, listing each CDR3 protein once. This sample has about 260,000 distinct CDR3 sequences, with about a sixth found just once.

V usage is TRBV20-1 and J usage is TRBJ2-2; the D is unclear. The receptor comes from a woman younger than 35 with Graves' ophthalmopathy. The sequencing input was blood. In nucleotides, the CDR3 is TGCAGTGTGGCCAACGCGAACACCGGGGAGCTGTTTTTT. Translated, it gives CSVANANTGELFF.